The 3 T cell receptor beta chains below all came from one sample that was sequenced in a study of blood T cell repertoires in COVID-19. Using immunoSEQ multiplex PCR, the repertoire was profiled, and TCRdb retains in-frame clones only, with some absent. The sample shows some 400,000 clones, approximately 87% of them seen only once. Sequenced: peripheral blood. All receptors come from a woman aged 25 to 39 with COVID-19, enrolled during active disease.

The chain uses TRBV27 and TRBJ1-2, with D maybe TRBD1 (5 bases). The V gene's germline CDR1 is MNHEY and CDR2 SMNVEV (reference sequence). The V end was cut by 8 bases, the J end by 3 bases, with 19 bases between. There are 15 residues in the CDR3. The DNA of the CDR3 is TGTGCCAGCCGAGAGATTGGGGGGTCGTACTATGGCTACACCTTC. Translated: CASREIGGSYYGYTF.

This rearrangement joins TRBV7-9 to TRBJ2-5; maybe TRBD1 (5 bases). The CDR3 has 14 residues. Trimming shortened V by 1 base and J by 6 bases, and 12 bases separated the two germline ends. The V gene's germline CDR1 is SEHNR and CDR2 FQNEAQ (reference sequence). The CDR3 loop reads CASSLEAQGKTQYF. The DNA of the CDR3 is TGTGCCAGCAGCTTAGAGGCGCAGGGAAAGACCCAGTACTTC. Supplemented by reference TRBV7-9 and TRBJ2-5, the full variable domain reads DTGVSQNPRHKITKRGQNVTFRCDPISEHNRLYWYRQTLGQGPEFLTYFQNEAQLEKSRLLSDRFSAERPKGSFSTLEIQRTEQGDSAMYLCASSLEAQGKTQYFGPGTRLLVL.

J is TRBJ2-1 and V is TRBV5-5; the match to TRBD2 covers 12 bases. Trimming cost V 3 bases and J 5 bases; bases outside gene matches: 3. This CDR3 is built from 15 residues. Germline CDR1 reads SGHKS; CDR2 reads YYEKEE (reference sequence). The CDR3 loop reads CASSSTSGSNNEQFF. The CDR3 region has the DNA TGTGCCAGCAGCTCGACTAGCGGGAGTAACAATGAGCAGTTCTTC.